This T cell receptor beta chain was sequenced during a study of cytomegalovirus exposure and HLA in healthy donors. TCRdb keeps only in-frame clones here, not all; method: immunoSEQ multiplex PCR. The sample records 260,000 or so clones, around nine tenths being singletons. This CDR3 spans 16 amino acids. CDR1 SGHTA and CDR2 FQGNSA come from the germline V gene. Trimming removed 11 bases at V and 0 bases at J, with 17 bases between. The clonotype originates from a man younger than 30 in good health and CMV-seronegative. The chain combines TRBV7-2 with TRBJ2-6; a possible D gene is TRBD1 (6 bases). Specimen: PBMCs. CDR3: CAQRGGGLSGANVLTF. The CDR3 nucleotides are TGTGCCCAGCGAGGGGGTGGGCTCTCTGGGGCCAACGTCCTGACTTTC.